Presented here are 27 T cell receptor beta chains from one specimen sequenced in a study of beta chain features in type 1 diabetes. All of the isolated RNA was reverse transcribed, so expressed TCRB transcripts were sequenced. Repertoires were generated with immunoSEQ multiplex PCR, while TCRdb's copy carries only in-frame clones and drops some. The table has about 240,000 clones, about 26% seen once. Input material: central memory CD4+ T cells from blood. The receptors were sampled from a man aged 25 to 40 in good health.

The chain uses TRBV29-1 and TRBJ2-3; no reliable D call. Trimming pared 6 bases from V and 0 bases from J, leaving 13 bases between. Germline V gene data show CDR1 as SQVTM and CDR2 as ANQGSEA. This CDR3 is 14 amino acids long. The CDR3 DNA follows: TGCAGCGTCGCTTCGGCCTCTAGCACAGATACGCAGTATTTT. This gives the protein CSVASASSTDTQYF.

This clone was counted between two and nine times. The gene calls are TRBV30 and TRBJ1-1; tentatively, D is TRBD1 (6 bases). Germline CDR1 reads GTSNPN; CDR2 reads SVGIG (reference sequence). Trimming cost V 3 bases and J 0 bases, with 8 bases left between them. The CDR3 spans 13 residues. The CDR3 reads CAWRRTVNTEAFF. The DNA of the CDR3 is TGTGCCTGGAGGAGGACAGTGAACACTGAAGCTTTCTTT. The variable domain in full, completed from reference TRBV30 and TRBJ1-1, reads SQTIHQWPATLVQPVGSPLSLECTVEGTSNPNLYWYRQAAGRGLQLLFYSVGIGQISSEVPQNLSASRPQDRQFILSSKKLLLSDSGFYLCAWRRTVNTEAFFGQGTRLTVV.

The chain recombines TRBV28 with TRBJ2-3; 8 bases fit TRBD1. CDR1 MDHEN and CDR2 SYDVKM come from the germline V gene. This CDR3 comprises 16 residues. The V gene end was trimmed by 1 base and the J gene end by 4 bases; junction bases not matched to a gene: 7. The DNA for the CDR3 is TGTGCCAGCAGTTTATCCGGGACAGGAGGGTCAGATACGCAGTATTTT. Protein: CASSLSGTGGSDTQYF.

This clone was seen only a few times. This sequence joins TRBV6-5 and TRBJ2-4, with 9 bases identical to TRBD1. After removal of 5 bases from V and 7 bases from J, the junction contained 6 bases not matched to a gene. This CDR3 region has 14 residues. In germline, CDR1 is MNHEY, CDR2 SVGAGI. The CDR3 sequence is CASSRTGAVNIQYF. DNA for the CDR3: TGTGCCAGCAGTCGGACAGGGGCCGTGAACATTCAGTACTTC.

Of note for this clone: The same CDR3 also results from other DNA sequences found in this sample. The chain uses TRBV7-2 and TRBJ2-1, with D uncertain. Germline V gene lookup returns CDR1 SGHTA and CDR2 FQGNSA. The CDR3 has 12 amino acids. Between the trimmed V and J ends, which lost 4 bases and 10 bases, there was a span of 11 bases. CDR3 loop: CASSSPTREQFF. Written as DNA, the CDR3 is TGTGCCAGCAGCTCCCCAACGAGGGAGCAGTTCTTC.

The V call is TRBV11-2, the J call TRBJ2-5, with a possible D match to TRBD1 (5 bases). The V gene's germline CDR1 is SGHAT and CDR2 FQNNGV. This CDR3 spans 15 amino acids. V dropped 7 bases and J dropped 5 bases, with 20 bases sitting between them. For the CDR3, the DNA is TGTGCCAGCACCCTTCAGGGCCCCAGTGGGGAGACCCAGTACTTC. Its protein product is CASTLQGPSGETQYF.

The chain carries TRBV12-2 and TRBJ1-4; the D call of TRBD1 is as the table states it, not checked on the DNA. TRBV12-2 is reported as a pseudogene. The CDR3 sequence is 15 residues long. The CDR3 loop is CASRFAPSYTEKLFF. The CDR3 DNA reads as TGTGCAAGTCGCTTCGCCCCCAGTTATACTGAAAAACTGTTTTTT.

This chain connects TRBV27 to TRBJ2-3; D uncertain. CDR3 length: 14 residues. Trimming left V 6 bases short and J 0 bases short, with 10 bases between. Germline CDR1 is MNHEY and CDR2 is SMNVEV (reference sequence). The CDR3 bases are TGTGCCAGCAGGCCCCAGGAGAGCACAGATACGCAGTATTTT. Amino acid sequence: CASRPQESTDTQYF.

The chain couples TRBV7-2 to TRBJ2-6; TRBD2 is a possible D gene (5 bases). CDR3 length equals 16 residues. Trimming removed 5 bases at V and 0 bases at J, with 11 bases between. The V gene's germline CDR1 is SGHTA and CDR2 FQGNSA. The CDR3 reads CASSPRGGSGANVLTF. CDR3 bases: TGTGCCAGCAGCCCGCGAGGAGGCTCTGGGGCCAACGTCCTGACTTTC.

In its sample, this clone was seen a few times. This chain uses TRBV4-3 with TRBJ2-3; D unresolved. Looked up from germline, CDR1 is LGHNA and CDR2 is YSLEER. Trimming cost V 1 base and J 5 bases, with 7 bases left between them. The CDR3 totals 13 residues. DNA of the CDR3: TGCGCCAGCAGCCAAGGTCAAGGAGATACGCAGTATTTT. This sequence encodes CASSQGQGDTQYF.

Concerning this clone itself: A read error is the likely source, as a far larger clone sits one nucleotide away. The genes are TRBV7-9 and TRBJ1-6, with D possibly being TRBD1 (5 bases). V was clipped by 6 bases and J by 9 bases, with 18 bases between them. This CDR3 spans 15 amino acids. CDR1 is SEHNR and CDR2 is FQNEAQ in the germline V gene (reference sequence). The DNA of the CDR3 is TGTGCCAGCAGGCGGGGAGGGGAAGACCTTTCACCCCTCCACTTT. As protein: CASRRGGEDLSPLHF.

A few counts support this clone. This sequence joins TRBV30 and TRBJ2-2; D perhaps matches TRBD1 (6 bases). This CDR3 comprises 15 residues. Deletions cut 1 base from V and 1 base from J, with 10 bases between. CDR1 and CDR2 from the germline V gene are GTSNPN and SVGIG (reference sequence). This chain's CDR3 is CAWSGMGQNTGELFF. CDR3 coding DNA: TGTGCCTGGAGTGGTATGGGACAGAACACCGGGGAGCTGTTTTTT.

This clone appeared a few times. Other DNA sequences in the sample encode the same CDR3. DNA of the CDR3: TGTGCCAGCTCGCCTAGCACAGATACGCAGTATTTT. Amino acids: CASSPSTDTQYF. The chain has TRBV18 and TRBJ2-3; the D is unclear. The CDR3 length is 12 residues. Germline-derived CDR1 and CDR2 are KGHSH and LQKENI. The V gene lost 6 bases and the J gene lost 0 bases, with 4 bases spanning the gap.

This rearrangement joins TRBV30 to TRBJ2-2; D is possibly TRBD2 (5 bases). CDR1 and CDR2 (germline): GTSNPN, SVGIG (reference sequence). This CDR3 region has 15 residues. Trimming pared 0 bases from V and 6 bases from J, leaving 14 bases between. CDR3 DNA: TGTGCCTGGAGTGTGATCGAGAGAGGGTCCGGGGAGCTGTTTTTT. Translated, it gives CAWSVIERGSGELFF.

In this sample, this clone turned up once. In nucleotides, the CDR3 is TGTGCCAGCAGCTTAGAAGGCAGAACTTTGGATACGCAGTATTTT. This gives the protein CASSLEGRTLDTQYF. The chain combines TRBV13 with TRBJ2-3; unclear D gene. V was shortened by 1 base and J by 6 bases, with 14 bases between the two germline ends. The CDR3 has 15 residues. Germline V CDR1 and CDR2: PRHDT, FYEKMQ (reference sequence).

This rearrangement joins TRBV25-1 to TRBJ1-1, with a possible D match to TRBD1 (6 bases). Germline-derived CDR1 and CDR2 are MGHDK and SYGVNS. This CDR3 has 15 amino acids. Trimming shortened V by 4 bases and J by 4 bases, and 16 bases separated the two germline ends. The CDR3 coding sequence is TGTGCCAGCAGTGCGACGAGGGGGGGGAGCACTGAAGCTTTCTTT. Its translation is CASSATRGGSTEAFF.

This CDR3 reads CASSRDRGREQYF. DNA for the CDR3: TGTGCCAGCTCACGGGACAGGGGGCGTGAGCAGTACTTC. The chain carries TRBV18 and TRBJ2-7, with TRBD1 matching 12 bases. V trimming: 4 bases; J trimming: 7 bases; junction bases outside the gene matches: 2. CDR3 size: 13 residues. CDR1 and CDR2 (germline): KGHSH, LQKENI.

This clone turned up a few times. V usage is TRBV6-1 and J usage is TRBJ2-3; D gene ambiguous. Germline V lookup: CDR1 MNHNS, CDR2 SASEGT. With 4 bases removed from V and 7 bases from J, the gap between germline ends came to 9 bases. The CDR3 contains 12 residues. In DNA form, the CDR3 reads TGTGCCAGCAGTGTGGACCTCCATACGCAGTATTTT. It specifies CASSVDLHTQYF.

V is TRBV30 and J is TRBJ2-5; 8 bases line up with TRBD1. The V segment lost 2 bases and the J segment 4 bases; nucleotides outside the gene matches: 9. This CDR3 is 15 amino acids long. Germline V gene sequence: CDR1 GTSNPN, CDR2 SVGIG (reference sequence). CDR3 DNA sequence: TGTGCCTGGAGTCCAGGGGGCATTTTAGGAGAGACCCAGTACTTC. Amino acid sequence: CAWSPGGILGETQYF.

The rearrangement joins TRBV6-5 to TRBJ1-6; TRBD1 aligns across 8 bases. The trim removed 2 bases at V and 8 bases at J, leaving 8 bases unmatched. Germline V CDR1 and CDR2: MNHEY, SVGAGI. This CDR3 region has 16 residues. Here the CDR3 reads CASSYSSGQGHSPLHF. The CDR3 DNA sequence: TGTGCCAGCAGTTACAGTTCTGGACAGGGACATTCACCCCTCCACTTT.

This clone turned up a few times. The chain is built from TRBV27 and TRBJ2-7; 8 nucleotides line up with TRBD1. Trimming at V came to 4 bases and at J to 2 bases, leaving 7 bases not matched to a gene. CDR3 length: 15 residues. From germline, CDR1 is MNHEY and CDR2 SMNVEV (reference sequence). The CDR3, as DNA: TGTGCCAGCAGTTCTAGGACAGGGCTCACCTACGAGCAGTACTTC. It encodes CASSSRTGLTYEQYF.

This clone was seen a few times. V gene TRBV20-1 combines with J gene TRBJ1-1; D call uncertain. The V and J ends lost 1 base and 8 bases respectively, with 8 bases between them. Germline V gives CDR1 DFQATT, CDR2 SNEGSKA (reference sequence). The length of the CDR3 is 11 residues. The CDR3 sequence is CSARVNSEAFF. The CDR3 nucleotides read TGCAGTGCTAGAGTTAATTCAGAAGCTTTCTTT.

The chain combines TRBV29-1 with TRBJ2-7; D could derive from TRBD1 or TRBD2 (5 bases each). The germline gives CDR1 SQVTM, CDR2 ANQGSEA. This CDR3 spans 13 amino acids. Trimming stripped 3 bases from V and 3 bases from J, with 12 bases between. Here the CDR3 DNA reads TGCAGCGTTGATGGCCGGGGCCTCTACGAGCAGTACTTC. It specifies CSVDGRGLYEQYF.

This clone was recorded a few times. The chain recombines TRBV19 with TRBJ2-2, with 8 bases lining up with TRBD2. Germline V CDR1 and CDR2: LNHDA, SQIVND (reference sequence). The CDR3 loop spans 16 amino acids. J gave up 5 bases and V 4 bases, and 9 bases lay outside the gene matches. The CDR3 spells CASSTTGTRLTGELFF. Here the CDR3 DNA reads TGTGCCAGTAGTACTACCGGGACTAGATTGACCGGGGAGCTGTTTTTT.

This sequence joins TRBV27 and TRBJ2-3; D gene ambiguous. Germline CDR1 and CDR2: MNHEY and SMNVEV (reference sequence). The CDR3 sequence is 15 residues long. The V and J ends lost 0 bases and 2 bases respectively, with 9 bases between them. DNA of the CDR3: TGTGCCAGCAGTTTATCACCTACGTCCACAGATACGCAGTATTTT. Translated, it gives CASSLSPTSTDTQYF.

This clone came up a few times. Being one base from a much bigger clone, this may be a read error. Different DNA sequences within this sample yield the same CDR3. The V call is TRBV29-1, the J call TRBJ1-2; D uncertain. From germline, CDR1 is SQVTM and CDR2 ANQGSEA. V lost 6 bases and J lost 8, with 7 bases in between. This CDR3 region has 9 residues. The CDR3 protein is CSVERGYTF. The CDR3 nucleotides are TGCAGCGTGGAGCGAGGCTACACCTTC.

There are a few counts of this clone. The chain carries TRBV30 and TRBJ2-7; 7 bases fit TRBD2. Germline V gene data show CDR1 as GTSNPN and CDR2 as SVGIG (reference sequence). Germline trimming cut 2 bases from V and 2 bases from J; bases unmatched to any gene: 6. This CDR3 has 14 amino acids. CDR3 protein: CAWSLTSATYEQYF. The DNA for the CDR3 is TGTGCCTGGAGTTTAACTAGCGCCACCTACGAGCAGTACTTC. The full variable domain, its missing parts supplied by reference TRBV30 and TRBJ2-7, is SQTIHQWPATLVQPVGSPLSLECTVEGTSNPNLYWYRQAAGRGLQLLFYSVGIGQISSEVPQNLSASRPQDRQFILSSKKLLLSDSGFYLCAWSLTSATYEQYFGPGTRLTVT.